What follows are 31 T cell receptor beta chains derived from one specimen sequenced in a study of T cells after somatic rescue of genetic block. Using immunoSEQ multiplex PCR, the repertoire was profiled, and TCRdb retains in-frame clones only, with some absent. The profile shows more than 9,500 clones, less than 80% of them singletons. The sample comprised peripheral blood mononuclear cells (PBMCs). Receptors were obtained from a boy aged 10-17 years.

The gene calls are TRBV6-1 and TRBJ2-1; no definite D call. This CDR3 is built from 12 residues. Germline assignment: CDR1 MNHNS and CDR2 SASEGT. The V end lost 5 bases, the J end lost 10 bases, and 12 bases lay between the germline ends. This CDR3 is CASSKTREEQFF. CDR3 nucleotide sequence: TGTGCCAGCAGTAAGACGCGAGAGGAGCAGTTCTTC.

J is TRBJ2-7 and V is TRBV20-1, with unresolved D. The CDR3 runs to 11 residues. CDR1 is DFQATT, CDR2 SNEGSKA, per germline (reference sequence). V shed 6 bases and J shed 6 bases, with 12 bases lying between them. The CDR3 loop is CSATDWGEQYF. The CDR3 region has the DNA TGCAGTGCCACGGATTGGGGCGAGCAGTACTTC.

The chain employs TRBV18 and TRBJ2-5; no firm D call. The V gene's germline CDR1 is KGHSH and CDR2 LQKENI. The CDR3 has 13 amino acids. V lost 2 bases and J 4 bases, leaving 8 bases between the germline ends. CDR3 protein: CASSPGLAETQYF. CDR3 DNA sequence: TGTGCCAGCTCACCAGGATTGGCAGAGACCCAGTACTTC.

V is TRBV5-5 and J is TRBJ1-1; 8 bases match TRBD1. Germline loops: CDR1 SGHKS, CDR2 YYEKEE (reference sequence). Trimming removed 0 bases from V and 4 bases from J; junction bases left unmatched: 5. The CDR3 length is 15 residues. The CDR3 sequence is CASSLAGGAATEAFF. Written as DNA, the CDR3 is TGTGCCAGCAGCTTGGCAGGGGGCGCAGCCACTGAAGCTTTCTTT.

The V call is TRBV27, the J call TRBJ2-3; TRBD1 or TRBD2 may be the D gene (7 bases each). Germline loops: CDR1 MNHEY, CDR2 SMNVEV (reference sequence). Trimming stripped 5 bases from V and 1 base from J, with 13 bases between. This CDR3 has 15 residues. As DNA, the CDR3 is TGTGCCAGCAGTCTACCAGGGGGGGGCACAGATACGCAGTATTTT. It yields the protein CASSLPGGGTDTQYF.

The chain employs TRBV4-2 and TRBJ2-7; D is ambiguous. The CDR3 is made up of 15 amino acids. Trimming left V 4 bases short and J 0 bases short, with 13 bases between. From germline, CDR1 is LGHNA and CDR2 YNFKEQ. DNA for the CDR3: TGTGCCAGCAGCCCCTACCGCCGGAGCTCCTACGAGCAGTACTTC. This sequence encodes CASSPYRRSSYEQYF.

The genes are TRBV28 and TRBJ2-1; 9 bases fit TRBD2. The CDR3 sequence is 15 residues long. The trim removed 6 bases at V and 4 bases at J, leaving 7 bases unmatched. The germline CDR1 and CDR2 sequences are MDHEN and SYDVKM. The CDR3: CASRPAGGLYNEQFF. The CDR3 DNA reads TGTGCCAGCAGGCCAGCGGGAGGCCTTTACAATGAGCAGTTCTTC.

The count of this clone is one. The chain joins TRBV4-3 to TRBJ2-3; the match to TRBD1 covers 7 bases. V was pared by 1 base and J by 0 bases, with 1 base of the junction left unmatched. CDR3 length: 15 amino acids. Germline V lookup: CDR1 LGHNA, CDR2 YSLEER. For the CDR3, the DNA is TGCGCCAGCAGCCAAGGGGACAGAAGCACAGATACGCAGTATTTT. It encodes CASSQGDRSTDTQYF.

The rearrangement uses TRBV11-2 and TRBJ2-3; D is uncertain. The V end was cut by 1 base, the J end by 2 bases, with 7 bases between. The germline gives CDR1 SGHAT, CDR2 FQNNGV. There are 14 residues in the CDR3. The CDR3 protein is CASSLGVFTDTQYF. Here the CDR3 DNA reads TGTGCCAGCAGCTTAGGGGTTTTCACAGATACGCAGTATTTT.

The chain uses TRBV9 and TRBJ2-5; possible D gene TRBD1, 6 bases. The V end lost 0 bases, the J end lost 4 bases, and 13 bases lay between the germline ends. Germline loops: CDR1 SGDLS, CDR2 YYNGEE. This CDR3 has 15 residues. In DNA, the CDR3 is TGTGCCAGCAGCGTAGGGAACAGGGCGGGAGAGACCCAGTACTTC. Translated: CASSVGNRAGETQYF.

The genes are TRBV7-2 and TRBJ2-2; D perhaps matches TRBD2 (6 bases). The germline V gene has CDR1 SGHTA and CDR2 FQGNSA. The length of the CDR3 is 17 residues. Trimming cost V 5 bases and J 4 bases, with 20 bases left between them. The CDR3 bases are TGTGCCAGCAGCATCCGACTAGGAGCATGGGGCACCGGGGAGCTGTTTTTT. Amino acids: CASSIRLGAWGTGELFF.

This chain joins TRBV4-2 and TRBJ1-2; 8 bases agree with TRBD1. The germline V gene encodes CDR1 LGHNA and CDR2 YNFKEQ. The trim removed 0 bases at V and 8 bases at J, leaving 8 bases unmatched. The CDR3 covers 15 residues. This chain's CDR3 is CASSQDVRQGAGYTF. The CDR3 DNA reads TGTGCCAGCAGCCAAGATGTAAGGCAGGGGGCAGGCTACACCTTC.

V and J are TRBV28 and TRBJ2-7; D is uncertain. Deletions cut 6 bases from V and 4 bases from J, with 4 bases between. In germline, CDR1 is MDHEN, CDR2 SYDVKM. The CDR3 covers 10 residues. CDR3 nucleotides: TGTGCCAGCAGAAGGTACGAGCAGTACTTC. It yields the protein CASRRYEQYF.

This clone turned up a few times. The V and J genes are TRBV29-1 and TRBJ2-3; D possibly corresponds to TRBD1 (5 bases). Trimming left V 6 bases short and J 2 bases short, with 18 bases between. Germline loops: CDR1 SQVTM, CDR2 ANQGSEA. This CDR3 comprises 15 residues. The CDR3 sequence is CSVTPSGASTDTQYF. The CDR3 coding sequence is TGCAGCGTGACCCCGAGTGGGGCATCCACAGATACGCAGTATTTT.

V and J are TRBV27 and TRBJ1-5; 7 bases agree with TRBD1. The CDR3 spans 19 residues. The V segment lost 5 bases and the J segment 0 bases; nucleotides outside the gene matches: 16. Looked up from germline, CDR1 is MNHEY and CDR2 is SMNVEV (reference sequence). CDR3 protein: CASSLPGDRRYNSNQPQHF. The CDR3 DNA follows: TGTGCCAGCAGTCTACCGGGGGACAGAAGGTATAATAGCAATCAGCCCCAGCATTTT.

Within the sample, this clone is medium-sized. The gene calls are TRBV29-1 and TRBJ1-2; D call uncertain. V lost 3 bases and J 0 bases, leaving 8 bases between the germline ends. The CDR3 has 13 amino acids. Germline V gives CDR1 SQVTM, CDR2 ANQGSEA. CDR3: CSVDRLANYGYTF. The CDR3 DNA follows: TGCAGCGTTGACAGATTAGCTAACTATGGCTACACCTTC.

The chain employs TRBV28 and TRBJ2-7; TRBD1 matches 9 bases. Germline-derived CDR1 and CDR2 are MDHEN and SYDVKM. With V trimmed by 2 bases and J by 4 bases, 12 bases remained unmatched. CDR3 size: 17 residues. CDR3 sequence reads: CASSLLLRTGARYEQYF. CDR3 nucleotides: TGTGCCAGCAGTTTACTCTTGCGGACAGGGGCGAGATACGAGCAGTACTTC.

The gene calls are TRBV7-9 and TRBJ2-5; 8 bases align to TRBD2. The assigned J gene may be wrong: the sequence end matches TRBJ2-7 better. The V gene's germline CDR1 is SEHNR and CDR2 FQNEAQ (reference sequence). The CDR3 has 14 amino acids. The CDR3: CASSSGLAINEQYF. For the CDR3, the DNA is TGTGCCAGCAGCTCAGGACTAGCAATCAACGAGCAGTACTTC.

CDR3 residues: CASSLPKGLNTEAFF. For the CDR3, the DNA is TGTGCCAGCAGCCTCCCAAAAGGACTGAACACTGAAGCTTTCTTT. The chain links TRBV7-6 to TRBJ1-1; no clear D gene. Trimming cost V 5 bases and J 0 bases, with 13 bases left between them. Germline V CDR1 and CDR2: SGHVS, FNYEAQ. This CDR3 is built from 15 residues.

The chain couples TRBV5-1 to TRBJ2-7; D is perhaps TRBD2 (7 bases). This CDR3 has 17 amino acids. Germline lookup yields CDR1 SGHRS and CDR2 YFSETQ. V lost 4 bases, J lost 1 base, and 21 bases lay in between. The CDR3 sequence: CASSLGRAGARSYEQYF. In DNA form, the CDR3 reads TGCGCCAGCAGCCTGGGTCGTGCGGGGGCGAGGTCCTACGAGCAGTACTTC.

CDR3: CASSQDGNTGELFF. In DNA, the CDR3 is TGTGCCAGCTCCCAGGACGGGAACACCGGGGAGCTGTTTTTT. The chain couples TRBV18 to TRBJ2-2; D unresolved. CDR3 length equals 14 residues. V was clipped by 6 bases and J by 1 base, with 9 bases between them. From germline, CDR1 is KGHSH and CDR2 LQKENI.

The chain links TRBV14 to TRBJ2-1, with D perhaps given as TRBD1 or TRBD2 (6 bases each). The CDR3 extends over 16 amino acids. V lost 0 bases and J lost 13, with 22 bases in between. CDR1 and CDR2 (germline): SGHDN, FVKESK. CDR3 nucleotide sequence: TGTGCCAGCAGCCAAGAAGGGGGGCCTTTCCGGGGAGGACAGTTCTTC. Protein: CASSQEGGPFRGGQFF.

The chain links TRBV29-1 to TRBJ2-3, with 10 bases matching TRBD2. With V trimmed by 2 bases and J by 10 bases, 9 bases remained unmatched. The V gene's germline CDR1 is SQVTM and CDR2 ANQGSEA. The CDR3 length is 14 residues. Here the CDR3 DNA reads TGCAGCGTTGAACGGCTAGCGGGAGACAAACCGCAGTATTTT. Translated, it gives CSVERLAGDKPQYF.

The chain uses TRBV5-6 and TRBJ2-1; 10 nucleotides align to TRBD1. The CDR3 consists of 16 residues. Germline assignment: CDR1 SGHDT and CDR2 YYEEEE. The J segment lost 6 bases and the V segment lost 3 bases, leaving 9 bases of the junction unmatched. This chain's CDR3 is CASSSPGTGEPNEQFF. The DNA for the CDR3 is TGTGCCAGCAGCTCGCCGGGGACAGGGGAACCCAATGAGCAGTTCTTC.

This sequence joins TRBV13 and TRBJ2-7; D could derive from TRBD1 or TRBD2 (6 bases each). Germline V gene sequence: CDR1 PRHDT, CDR2 FYEKMQ (reference sequence). The V and J ends lost 5 bases and 2 bases respectively, with 13 bases between them. This CDR3 has 14 residues. CDR3 nucleotides: TGTGCCAGCAGCCGGAGGGGGAGGCCCTACGAGCAGTACTTC. This encodes CASSRRGRPYEQYF.

This chain connects TRBV29-1 to TRBJ2-1, with 8 bases fitting TRBD2. J lost 0 bases, V lost 7 bases, and 8 bases had no gene match. Germline CDR1 is SQVTM and CDR2 is ANQGSEA. CDR3 length: 15 amino acids. CDR3 nucleotides: TGCAGCGCCGCGGGGGGAGACACCTCCTACAATGAGCAGTTCTTC. The encoded protein is CSAAGGDTSYNEQFF.

This clone was seen more than once but under ten times. This sequence joins TRBV19 and TRBJ1-1; D perhaps matches TRBD1 (6 bases). This CDR3 is built from 12 residues. V was pared by 5 bases and J by 3 bases, with 7 bases between. In germline, CDR1 is LNHDA, CDR2 SQIVND (reference sequence). In DNA form, the CDR3 reads TGTGCCAGTAGTCCAGGGGACACTGAAGCTTTCTTT. This translates into CASSPGDTEAFF.

This clone appeared a few times. This sequence joins TRBV11-3 and TRBJ2-1, with TRBD1 matching over 7 bases. Germline V gene data show CDR1 as SGHNT and CDR2 as YENEEA. The CDR3 contains 15 residues. V lost 3 bases and J lost 6; bases outside the gene matches: 8. Here the CDR3 DNA reads TGTGCCAGCAGCTTGGGTCAGGGGGTTTTCAATGAGCAGTTCTTC. Translating gives CASSLGQGVFNEQFF.

The chain links TRBV28 to TRBJ1-2, with D possibly TRBD1 on 5 matching bases. Trimming left V 1 base short and J 3 bases short, with 9 bases between. The length of the CDR3 is 14 residues. Germline CDR1 reads MDHEN; CDR2 reads SYDVKM. Here the CDR3 DNA reads TGTGCCAGCAGTTTATTTTTAGGGGACTATGGCTACACCTTC. Translating gives CASSLFLGDYGYTF.

The rearrangement joins TRBV4-3 to TRBJ2-7; a possible D gene is TRBD1 (5 bases). V lost 0 bases and J 0 bases, leaving 12 bases between the germline ends. This CDR3 spans 16 amino acids. Germline lookup yields CDR1 LGHNA and CDR2 YSLEER. CDR3 residues: CASSQDLTALSYEQYF. In nucleotides, the CDR3 is TGCGCCAGCAGCCAAGACCTGACAGCGCTCTCCTACGAGCAGTACTTC.

This chain joins TRBV5-4 and TRBJ2-5, with 13 bases identical to TRBD2. The CDR3 covers 16 residues. Trimming at V came to 3 bases and at J to 1 base, leaving 3 bases not matched to a gene. Germline-derived CDR1 and CDR2 are SGHNT and YYREEE (reference sequence). CDR3 residues: CASSSRLAGGQETQYF. In DNA form, the CDR3 reads TGTGCCAGCAGCTCTCGACTAGCGGGGGGCCAAGAGACCCAGTACTTC.